This paragraph reports one T cell receptor (beta chain). Its antigen has not been determined. Qualities for individual bases were not recorded, and no much larger clone is one base off. This specimen comes from a study of control samples from healthy donors and cancer patients (dated by TCRdb to the early 2020s). Reading the germline V gene gives CDR1 SGHDT and CDR2 YYEEEE. V is cut back by 1 base and J by 9 bases, with 6 bases in the junction unmatched. The CDR3 spans 15 residues, from the cysteine through the phenylalanine. Only the CDR3 part of the read is kept: 45 bases, read in frame from the first base. Receptor libraries were prepared by the immunoSEQ multiplex PCR assay. The clones in this table, taken by TCRdb from immuneACCESS, are in-frame only. Not every clone is retained; where verified, under half of the shortfall comes from an unresolved V gene, and the cause of the rest is unknown. The sample contains roughly 120,000 clones, around 88% of them found a single time. Roughly 3.2% of the sample comes from the top ten.

The sequencing input was blood. The receptor's source is a man in his forties or fifties in good health. The chain was built from TRBV5-6 and TRBJ2-2, and 10 bases in between align with TRBD1. The DNA is TGTGCCAGCAGCTTGTCTGGGACAGGGGTGAGGGAGCTGTTTTTT. It translates to CASSLSGTGVRELFF.